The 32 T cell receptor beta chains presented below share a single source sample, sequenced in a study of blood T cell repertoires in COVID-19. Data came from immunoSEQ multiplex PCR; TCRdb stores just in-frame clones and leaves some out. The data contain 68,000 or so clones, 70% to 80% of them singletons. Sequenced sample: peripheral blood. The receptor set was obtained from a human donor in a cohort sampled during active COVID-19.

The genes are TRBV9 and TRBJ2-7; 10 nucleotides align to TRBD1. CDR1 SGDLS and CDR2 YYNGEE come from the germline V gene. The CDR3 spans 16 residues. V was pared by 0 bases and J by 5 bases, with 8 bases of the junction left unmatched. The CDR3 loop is CASSVATGTGDHEQYF. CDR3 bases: TGTGCCAGCAGCGTAGCGACCGGGACAGGGGACCACGAGCAGTACTTC.

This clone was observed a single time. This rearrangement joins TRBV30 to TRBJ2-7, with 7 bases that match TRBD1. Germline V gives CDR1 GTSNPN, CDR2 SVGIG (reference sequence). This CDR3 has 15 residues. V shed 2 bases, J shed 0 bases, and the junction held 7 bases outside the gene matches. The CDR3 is CAWSRQGSSSYEQYF. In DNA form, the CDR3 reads TGTGCCTGGAGTAGACAGGGTTCGAGCTCCTACGAGCAGTACTTC.

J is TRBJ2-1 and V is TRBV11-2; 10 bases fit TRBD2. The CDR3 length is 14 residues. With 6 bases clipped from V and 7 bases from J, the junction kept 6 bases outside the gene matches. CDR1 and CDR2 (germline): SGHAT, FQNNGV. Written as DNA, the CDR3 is TGTGCCAGCAGGCAGCGGGAGGGCCATAATGAGCAGTTCTTC. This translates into CASRQREGHNEQFF.

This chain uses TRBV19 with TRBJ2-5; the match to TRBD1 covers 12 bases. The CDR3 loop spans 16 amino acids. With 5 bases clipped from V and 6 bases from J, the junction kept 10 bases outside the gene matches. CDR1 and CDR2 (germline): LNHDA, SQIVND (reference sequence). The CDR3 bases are TGTGCCAGTAGTGCACCACGGGACAGGGGGCACAAGACCCAGTACTTC. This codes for CASSAPRDRGHKTQYF.

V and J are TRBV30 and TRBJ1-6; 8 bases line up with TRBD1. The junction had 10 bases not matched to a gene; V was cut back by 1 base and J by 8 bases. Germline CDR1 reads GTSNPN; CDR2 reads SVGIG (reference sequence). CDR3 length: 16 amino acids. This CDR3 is CAWSAQGGTGDSPLHF. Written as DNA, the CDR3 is TGTGCCTGGAGTGCCCAGGGAGGGACAGGAGATTCACCCCTCCACTTT.

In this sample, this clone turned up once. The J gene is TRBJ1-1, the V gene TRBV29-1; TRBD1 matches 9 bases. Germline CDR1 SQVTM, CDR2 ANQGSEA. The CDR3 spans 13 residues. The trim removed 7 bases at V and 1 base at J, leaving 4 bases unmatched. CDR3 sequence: CSAHRGPNTEAFF. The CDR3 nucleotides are TGCAGCGCCCACAGGGGGCCGAACACTGAAGCTTTCTTT.

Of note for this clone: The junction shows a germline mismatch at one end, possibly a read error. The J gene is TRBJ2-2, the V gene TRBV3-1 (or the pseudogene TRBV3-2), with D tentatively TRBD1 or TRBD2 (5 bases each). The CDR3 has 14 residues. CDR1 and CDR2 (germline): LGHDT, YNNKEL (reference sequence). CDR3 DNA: TGTGCCAGCACCCAAGGGACGCGGGCCGGGGAGCTGTTTTTT. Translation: CASTQGTRAGELFF.

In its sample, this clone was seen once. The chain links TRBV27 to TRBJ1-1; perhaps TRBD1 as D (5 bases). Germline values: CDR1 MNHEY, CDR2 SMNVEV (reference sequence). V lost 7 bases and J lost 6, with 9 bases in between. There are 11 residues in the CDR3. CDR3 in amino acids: CASTRGSEAFF. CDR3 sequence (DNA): TGTGCCAGCACTAGGGGCTCTGAAGCTTTCTTT.

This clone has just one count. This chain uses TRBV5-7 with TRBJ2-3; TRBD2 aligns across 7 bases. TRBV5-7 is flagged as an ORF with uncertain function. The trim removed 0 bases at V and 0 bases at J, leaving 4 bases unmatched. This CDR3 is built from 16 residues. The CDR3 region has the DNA TGTGCCAGCAGCTTGGGAGGGACTACTAGCACAGATACGCAGTATTTT. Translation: CASSLGGTTSTDTQYF.

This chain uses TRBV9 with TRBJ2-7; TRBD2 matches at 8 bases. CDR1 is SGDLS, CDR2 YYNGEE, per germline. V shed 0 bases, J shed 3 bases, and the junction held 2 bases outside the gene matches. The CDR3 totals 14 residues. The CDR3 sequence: CASSVGAGGYEQYF. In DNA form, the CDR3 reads TGTGCCAGCAGCGTAGGTGCGGGGGGCTACGAGCAGTACTTC.

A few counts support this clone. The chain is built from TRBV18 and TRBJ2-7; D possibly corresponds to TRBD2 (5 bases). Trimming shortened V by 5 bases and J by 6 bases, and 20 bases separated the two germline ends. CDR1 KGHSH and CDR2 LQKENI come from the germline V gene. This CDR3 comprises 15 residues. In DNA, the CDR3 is TGTGCCAGCTCAGCCGAGTTCGGCCGGAGCGGCGAGCAGTACTTC. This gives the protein CASSAEFGRSGEQYF.

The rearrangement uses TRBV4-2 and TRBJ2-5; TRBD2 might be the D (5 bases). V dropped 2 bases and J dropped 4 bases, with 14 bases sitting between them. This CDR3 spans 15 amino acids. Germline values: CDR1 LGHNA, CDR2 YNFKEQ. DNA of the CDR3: TGTGCCAGCAGCCAACCCGACTCTGAGGGAGAGACCCAGTACTTC. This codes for CASSQPDSEGETQYF.

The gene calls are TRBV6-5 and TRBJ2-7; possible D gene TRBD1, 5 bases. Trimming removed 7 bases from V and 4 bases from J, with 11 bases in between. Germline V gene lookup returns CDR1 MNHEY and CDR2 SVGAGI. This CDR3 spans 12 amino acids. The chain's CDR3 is CASTENRYEQYF. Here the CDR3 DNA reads TGTGCCAGCACCGAGAACAGGTACGAGCAGTACTTC.

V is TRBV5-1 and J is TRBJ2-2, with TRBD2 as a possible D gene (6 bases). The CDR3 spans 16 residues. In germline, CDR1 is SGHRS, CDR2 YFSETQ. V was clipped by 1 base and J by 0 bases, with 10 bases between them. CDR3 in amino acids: CASSLRAGTNTGELFF. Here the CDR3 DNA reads TGCGCCAGCAGCTTGAGGGCGGGGACGAACACCGGGGAGCTGTTTTTT. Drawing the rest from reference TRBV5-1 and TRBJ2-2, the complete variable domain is KAGVTQTPRYLIKTRGQQVTLSCSPISGHRSVSWYQQTPGQGLQFLFEYFSETQRNKGNFPGRFSGRQFSNSRSEMNVSTLELGDSALYLCASSLRAGTNTGELFFGEGSRLTVL.

Here the CDR3 reads CATRRTSGNEQFF. CDR3 in DNA: TGTGCCACCAGGCGGACTAGCGGCAATGAGCAGTTCTTC. The J gene is TRBJ2-1, the V gene TRBV15; 10 bases align to TRBD2. This CDR3 contains 13 residues. Germline trimming cut 6 bases from V and 6 bases from J; bases unmatched to any gene: 2. Germline V gives CDR1 LNHNV, CDR2 YYDKDF (reference sequence).

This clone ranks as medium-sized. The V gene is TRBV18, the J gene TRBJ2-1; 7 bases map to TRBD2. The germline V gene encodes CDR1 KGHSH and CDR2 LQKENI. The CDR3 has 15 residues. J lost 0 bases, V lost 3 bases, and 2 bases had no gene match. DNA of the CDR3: TGTGCCAGCTCACCGGGAGGGGCCTCCTACAATGAGCAGTTCTTC. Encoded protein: CASSPGGASYNEQFF.

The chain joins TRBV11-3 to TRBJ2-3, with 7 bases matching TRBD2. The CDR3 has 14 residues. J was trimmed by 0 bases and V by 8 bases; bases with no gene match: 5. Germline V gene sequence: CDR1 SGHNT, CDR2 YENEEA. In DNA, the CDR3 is TGTGCCAGCGGCACTAGCGCCAGCACAGATACGCAGTATTTT. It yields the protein CASGTSASTDTQYF.

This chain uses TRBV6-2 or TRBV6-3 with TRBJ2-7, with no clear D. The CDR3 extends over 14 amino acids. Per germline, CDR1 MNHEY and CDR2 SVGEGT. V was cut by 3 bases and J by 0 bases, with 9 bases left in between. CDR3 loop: CASSYLESSYEQYF. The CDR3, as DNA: TGTGCCAGCAGTTATCTGGAGAGCTCCTACGAGCAGTACTTC.

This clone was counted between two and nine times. The CDR3 loop reads CASSRSGGPLDTGELFF. The CDR3, as DNA: TGCGCCAGCAGCCGCAGCGGGGGGCCGCTGGACACCGGGGAGCTGTTTTTT. The V gene is TRBV4-1, the J gene TRBJ2-2; TRBD2 matches 9 bases. CDR1 MGHRA and CDR2 YSYEKL come from the germline V gene. The CDR3 runs 17 residues. V lost 4 bases, J lost 3 bases, and 9 bases stayed unmatched.

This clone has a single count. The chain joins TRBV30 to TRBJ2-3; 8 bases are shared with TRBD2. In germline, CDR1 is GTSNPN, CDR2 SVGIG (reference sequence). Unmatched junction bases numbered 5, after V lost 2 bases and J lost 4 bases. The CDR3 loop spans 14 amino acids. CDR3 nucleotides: TGTGCCTGGAGTCTCGGGGGGGGCGCAGATACGCAGTATTTT. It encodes CAWSLGGGADTQYF. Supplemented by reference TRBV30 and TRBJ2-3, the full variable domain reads SQTIHQWPATLVQPVGSPLSLECTVEGTSNPNLYWYRQAAGRGLQLLFYSVGIGQISSEVPQNLSASRPQDRQFILSSKKLLLSDSGFYLCAWSLGGGADTQYFGPGTRLTVL.

The CDR3 coding sequence is TGTGCCAGCAGCGGAACCGGGACAGGGAATGGCTACACCTTC. This encodes CASSGTGTGNGYTF. The J gene is TRBJ1-2, the V gene TRBV5-4; 9 nucleotides agree with TRBD1. This CDR3 comprises 14 residues. V gave up 4 bases and J gave up 6 bases; unmatched junction bases: 7. CDR1 and CDR2 from the germline V gene are SGHNT and YYREEE (reference sequence).

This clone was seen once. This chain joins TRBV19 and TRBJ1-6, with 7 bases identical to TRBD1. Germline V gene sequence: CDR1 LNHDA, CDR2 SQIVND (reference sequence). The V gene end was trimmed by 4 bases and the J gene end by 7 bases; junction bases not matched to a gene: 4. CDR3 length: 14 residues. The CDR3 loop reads CASSTGTVNSPLHF. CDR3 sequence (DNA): TGTGCCAGTAGTACCGGGACAGTAAATTCACCCCTCCACTTT.

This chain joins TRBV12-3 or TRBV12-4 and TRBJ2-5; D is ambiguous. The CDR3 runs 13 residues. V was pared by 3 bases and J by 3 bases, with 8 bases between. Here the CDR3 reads CASSFLQEETQYF. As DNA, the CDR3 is TGTGCCAGCAGTTTCCTTCAGGAAGAGACCCAGTACTTC.

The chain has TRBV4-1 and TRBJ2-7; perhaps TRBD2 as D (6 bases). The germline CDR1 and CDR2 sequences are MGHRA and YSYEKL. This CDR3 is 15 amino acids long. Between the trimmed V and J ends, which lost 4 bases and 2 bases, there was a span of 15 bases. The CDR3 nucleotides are TGCGCCAGCAGCCGAAAGGGACTTGAGGCCTACGAGCAGTACTTC. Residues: CASSRKGLEAYEQYF.

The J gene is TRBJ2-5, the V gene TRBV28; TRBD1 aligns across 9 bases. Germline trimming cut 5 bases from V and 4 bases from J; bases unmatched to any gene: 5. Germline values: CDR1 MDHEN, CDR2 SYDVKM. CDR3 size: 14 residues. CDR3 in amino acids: CASSNRGRRETQYF. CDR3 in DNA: TGTGCCAGCAGTAACAGGGGGCGCAGAGAGACCCAGTACTTC.

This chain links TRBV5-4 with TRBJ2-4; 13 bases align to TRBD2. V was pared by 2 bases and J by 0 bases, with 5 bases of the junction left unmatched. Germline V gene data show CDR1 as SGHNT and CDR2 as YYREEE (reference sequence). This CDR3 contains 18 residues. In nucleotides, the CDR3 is TGTGCCAGCAGCTTCGGACTAGCGGGAGCAGGAGCCAAAAACATTCAGTACTTC. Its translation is CASSFGLAGAGAKNIQYF.

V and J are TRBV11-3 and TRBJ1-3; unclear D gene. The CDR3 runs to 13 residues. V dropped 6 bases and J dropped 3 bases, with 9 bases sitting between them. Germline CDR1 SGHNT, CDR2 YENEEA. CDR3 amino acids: CASRSSNGNTIYF. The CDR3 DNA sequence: TGTGCCAGCAGGTCAAGCAATGGAAACACCATATATTTT.

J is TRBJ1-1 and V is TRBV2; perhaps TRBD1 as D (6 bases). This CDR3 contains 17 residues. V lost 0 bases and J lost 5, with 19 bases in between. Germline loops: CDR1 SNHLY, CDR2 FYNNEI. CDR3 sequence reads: CASSEAWVGGPVTEAFF. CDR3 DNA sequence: TGTGCCAGCAGTGAAGCCTGGGTGGGGGGGCCGGTTACTGAAGCTTTCTTT.

CDR3 in amino acids: CASSLGDTTNTGELFF. The CDR3 DNA reads TGTGCCAGCAGCCTGGGGGACACTACGAACACCGGGGAGCTGTTTTTT. The genes are TRBV7-2 and TRBJ2-2; possible D gene TRBD1, 6 bases. V was cut by 5 bases and J by 0 bases, with 13 bases left in between. The germline gives CDR1 SGHTA, CDR2 FQGNSA. The CDR3 sequence is 16 residues long.

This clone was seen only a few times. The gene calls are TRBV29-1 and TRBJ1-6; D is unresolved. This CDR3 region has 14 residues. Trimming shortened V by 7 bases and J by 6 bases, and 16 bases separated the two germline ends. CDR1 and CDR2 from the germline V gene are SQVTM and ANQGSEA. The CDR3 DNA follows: TGCAGCGCCCACTCCGGGAGACCTAATTCACCCCTCCACTTT. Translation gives CSAHSGRPNSPLHF.

CDR3 in DNA: TGTGCCAGCAGCACAGGATATGGAAACACCATATATTTT. Translation gives CASSTGYGNTIYF. The V gene is TRBV6-5, the J gene TRBJ1-3, with a possible D match to TRBD1 (5 bases). The CDR3 spans 13 residues. Per the germline V gene, CDR1 is MNHEY and CDR2 is SVGAGI. Deletions cut 6 bases from V and 3 bases from J, with 9 bases between.

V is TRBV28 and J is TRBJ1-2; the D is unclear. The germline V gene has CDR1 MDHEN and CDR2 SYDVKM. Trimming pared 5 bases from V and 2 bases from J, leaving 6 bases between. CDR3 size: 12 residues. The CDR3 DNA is TGTGCCAGCAGTCGAGCAAACTATGGCTACACCTTC. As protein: CASSRANYGYTF.